The T cell receptor beta chain under discussion was sequenced for a study of shared clonotypes between healthy human individuals. The repertoire was sequenced with immunoSEQ multiplex PCR; TCRdb's copy has only in-frame clones and lacks some. The sample consists of millions of clones, 85% to 95% of them appearing once. Remarks on this clone: Its cognate antigen is unknown.

Study-wide results and caveats: Sampling covered blood only; tissue repertoires likely differ.

The CDR3 sequence is 16 residues long. Germline V gene data show CDR1 as SGHDT and CDR2 as YYEEEE. The V end was cut by 1 base, the J end by 2 bases, with 15 bases between. Sequenced sample: naive CD4+ T cells from PBMCs. This sample's subset: CD45RA+ positively selected. This TCR came from a young man in good health. Some clones in this sample may be carry-over from other donors' samples. This chain connects TRBV5-6 to TRBJ1-1; D perhaps matches TRBD1 (5 bases). The chain's CDR3 is CASSLSGLGSNTEAFF. CDR3 nucleotides: TGTGCCAGCAGCTTGTCAGGGCTCGGATCAAACACTGAAGCTTTCTTT.